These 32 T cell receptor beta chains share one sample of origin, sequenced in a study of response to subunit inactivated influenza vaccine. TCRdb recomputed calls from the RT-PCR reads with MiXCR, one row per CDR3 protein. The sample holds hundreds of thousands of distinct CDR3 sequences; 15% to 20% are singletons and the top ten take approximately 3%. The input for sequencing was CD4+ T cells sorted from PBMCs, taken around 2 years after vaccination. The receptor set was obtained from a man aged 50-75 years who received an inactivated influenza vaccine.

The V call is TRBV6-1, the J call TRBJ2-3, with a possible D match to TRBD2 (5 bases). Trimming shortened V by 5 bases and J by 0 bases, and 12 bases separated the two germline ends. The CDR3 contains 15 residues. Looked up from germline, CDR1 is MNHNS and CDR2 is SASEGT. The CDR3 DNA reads TGTGCCAGCAGTCAGCTACGGACTAGCACAGATACGCAGTATTTT. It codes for CASSQLRTSTDTQYF.

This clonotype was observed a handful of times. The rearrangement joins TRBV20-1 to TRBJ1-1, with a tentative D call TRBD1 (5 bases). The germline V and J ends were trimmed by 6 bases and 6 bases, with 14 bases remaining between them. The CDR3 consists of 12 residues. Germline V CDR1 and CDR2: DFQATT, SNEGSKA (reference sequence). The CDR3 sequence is CSAPTSGPEAFF. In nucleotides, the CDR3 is TGCAGTGCCCCCACGTCGGGGCCTGAAGCTTTCTTT.

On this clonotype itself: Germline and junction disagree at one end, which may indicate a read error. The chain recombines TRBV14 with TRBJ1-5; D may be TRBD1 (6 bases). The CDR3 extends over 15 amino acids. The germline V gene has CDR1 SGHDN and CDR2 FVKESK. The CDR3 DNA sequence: TGTGCCAGCAGCCAAGGGGGGCTTAGCAATCATCCCCAGCATTTT. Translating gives CASSQGGLSNHPQHF.

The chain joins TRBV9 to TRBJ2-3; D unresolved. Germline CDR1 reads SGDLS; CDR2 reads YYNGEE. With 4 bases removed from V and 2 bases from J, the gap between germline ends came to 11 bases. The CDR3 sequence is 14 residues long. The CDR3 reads CASSIDHTTDTQYF. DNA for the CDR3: TGTGCCAGCAGCATTGACCATACCACAGATACGCAGTATTTT. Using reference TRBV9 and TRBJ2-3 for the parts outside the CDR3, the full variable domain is DSGVTQTPKHLITATGQRVTLRCSPRSGDLSVYWYQQSLDQGLQFLIQYYNGEERAKGNILERFSAQQFPDLHSELNLSSLELGDSALYFCASSIDHTTDTQYFGPGTRLTVL.

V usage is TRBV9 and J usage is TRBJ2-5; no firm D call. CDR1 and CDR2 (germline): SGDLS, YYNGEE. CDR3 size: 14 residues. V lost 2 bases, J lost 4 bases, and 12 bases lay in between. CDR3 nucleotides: TGTGCCAGCAGCGTCGCCACCTGGGCAGAGACCCAGTACTTC. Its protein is CASSVATWAETQYF.

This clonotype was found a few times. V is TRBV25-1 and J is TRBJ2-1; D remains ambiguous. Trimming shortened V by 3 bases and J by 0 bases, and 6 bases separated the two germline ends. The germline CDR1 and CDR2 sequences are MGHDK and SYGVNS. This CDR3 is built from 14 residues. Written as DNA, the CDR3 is TGTGCCAGCAGTGACCGAGCCTCCTACAATGAGCAGTTCTTC. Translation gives CASSDRASYNEQFF. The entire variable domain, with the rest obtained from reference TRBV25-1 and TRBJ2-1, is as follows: EADIYQTPRYLVIGTGKKITLECSQTMGHDKMYWYQQDPGMELHLIHYSYGVNSTEKGDLSSESTVSRIRTEHFPLTLESARPSHTSQYLCASSDRASYNEQFFGPGTRLTVL.

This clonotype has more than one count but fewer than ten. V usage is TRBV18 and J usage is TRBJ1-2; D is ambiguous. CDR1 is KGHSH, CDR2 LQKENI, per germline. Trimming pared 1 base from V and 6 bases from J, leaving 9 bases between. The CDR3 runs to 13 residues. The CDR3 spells CASSPLGNNGYTF. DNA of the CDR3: TGTGCCAGCTCACCACTGGGTAATAATGGCTACACCTTC.

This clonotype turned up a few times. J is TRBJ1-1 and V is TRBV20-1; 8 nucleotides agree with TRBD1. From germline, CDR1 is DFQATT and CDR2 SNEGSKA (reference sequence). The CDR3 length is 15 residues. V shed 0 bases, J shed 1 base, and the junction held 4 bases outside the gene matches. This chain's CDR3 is CSARDSGQGNTEAFF. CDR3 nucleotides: TGCAGTGCTAGAGACTCAGGACAGGGGAACACTGAAGCTTTCTTT.

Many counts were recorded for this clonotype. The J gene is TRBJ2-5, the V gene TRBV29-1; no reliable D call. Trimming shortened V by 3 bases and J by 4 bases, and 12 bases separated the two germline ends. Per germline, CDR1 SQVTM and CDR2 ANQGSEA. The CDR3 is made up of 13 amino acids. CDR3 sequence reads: CSVEVNYRETQYF. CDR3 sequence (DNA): TGCAGCGTTGAGGTTAACTACAGAGAGACCCAGTACTTC. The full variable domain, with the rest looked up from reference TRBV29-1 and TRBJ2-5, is SAVISQKPSRDICQRGTSLTIQCQVDSQVTMMFWYRQQPGQSLTLIATANQGSEATYESGFVIDKFPISRPNLTFSTLTVSNMSPEDSSIYLCSVEVNYRETQYFGPGTRLLVL.

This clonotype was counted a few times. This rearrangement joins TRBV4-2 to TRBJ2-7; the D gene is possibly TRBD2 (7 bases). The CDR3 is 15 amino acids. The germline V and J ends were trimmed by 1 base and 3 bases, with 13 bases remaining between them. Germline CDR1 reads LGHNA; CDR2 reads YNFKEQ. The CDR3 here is CASSQAVGGHYEQYF. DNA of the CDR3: TGTGCCAGCAGCCAAGCTGTCGGGGGGCACTACGAGCAGTACTTC.

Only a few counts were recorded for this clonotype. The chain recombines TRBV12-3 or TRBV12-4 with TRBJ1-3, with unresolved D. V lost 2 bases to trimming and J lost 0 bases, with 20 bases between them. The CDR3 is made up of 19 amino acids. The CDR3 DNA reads TGTGCCAGCAGTTTAAGTATAGTTCGGCAGGCCAGCTCTGGAAACACCATATATTTT. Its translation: CASSLSIVRQASSGNTIYF.

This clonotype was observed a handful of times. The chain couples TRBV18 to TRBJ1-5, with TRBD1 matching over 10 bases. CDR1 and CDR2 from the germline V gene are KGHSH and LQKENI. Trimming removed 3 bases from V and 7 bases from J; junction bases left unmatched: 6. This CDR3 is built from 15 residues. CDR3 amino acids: CASSPGDRGWQPQHF. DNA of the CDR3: TGTGCCAGCTCACCGGGGGACAGGGGATGGCAGCCCCAGCATTTT.

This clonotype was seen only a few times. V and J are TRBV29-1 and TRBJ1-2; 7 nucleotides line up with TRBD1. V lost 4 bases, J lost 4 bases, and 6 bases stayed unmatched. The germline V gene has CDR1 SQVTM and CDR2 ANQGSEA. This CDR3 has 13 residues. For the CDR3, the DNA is TGCAGCGTTGTCCTACAGGGGAGCTATGGCTACACCTTC. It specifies CSVVLQGSYGYTF.

CDR3 nucleotide sequence: TGTGCCAGCAGTTTATTCGGCGGGGGGCCCTACGAGCAGTACTTC. Its protein product is CASSLFGGGPYEQYF. This rearrangement joins TRBV28 to TRBJ2-7, with 8 bases identical to TRBD2. CDR1 is MDHEN, CDR2 SYDVKM, per germline. This CDR3 is 15 amino acids long. After removal of 1 base from V and 2 bases from J, the junction contained 4 bases not matched to a gene.

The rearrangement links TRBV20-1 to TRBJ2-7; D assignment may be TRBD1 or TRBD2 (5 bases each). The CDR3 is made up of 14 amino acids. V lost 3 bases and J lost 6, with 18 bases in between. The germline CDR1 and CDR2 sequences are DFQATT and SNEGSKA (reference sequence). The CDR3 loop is CSASRDAGVLEQYF. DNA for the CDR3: TGCAGTGCTAGCCGGGACGCCGGAGTCCTCGAGCAGTACTTC.

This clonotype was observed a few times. The CDR3 sequence is CASSSNAAYNEQFF. CDR3 bases: TGTGCCAGCAGCTCAAACGCGGCCTACAATGAGCAGTTCTTC. The chain uses TRBV7-9 and TRBJ2-1; D call uncertain. Trimming shortened V by 4 bases and J by 2 bases, and 9 bases separated the two germline ends. This CDR3 has 14 amino acids. Germline V lookup: CDR1 SEHNR, CDR2 FQNEAQ (reference sequence).

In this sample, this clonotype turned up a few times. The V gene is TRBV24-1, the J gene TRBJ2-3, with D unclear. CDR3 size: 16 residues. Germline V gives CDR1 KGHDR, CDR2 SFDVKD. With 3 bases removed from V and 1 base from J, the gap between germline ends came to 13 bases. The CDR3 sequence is CATSDPPGRGTDTQYF. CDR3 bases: TGTGCCACCAGTGATCCCCCGGGTAGGGGCACAGATACGCAGTATTTT.

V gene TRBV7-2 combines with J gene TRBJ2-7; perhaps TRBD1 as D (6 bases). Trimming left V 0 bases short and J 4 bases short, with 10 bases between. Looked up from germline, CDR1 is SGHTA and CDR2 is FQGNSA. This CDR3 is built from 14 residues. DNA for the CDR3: TGTGCCAGCAGCTTAGCGGTCAGGGGATACGAGCAGTACTTC. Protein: CASSLAVRGYEQYF.

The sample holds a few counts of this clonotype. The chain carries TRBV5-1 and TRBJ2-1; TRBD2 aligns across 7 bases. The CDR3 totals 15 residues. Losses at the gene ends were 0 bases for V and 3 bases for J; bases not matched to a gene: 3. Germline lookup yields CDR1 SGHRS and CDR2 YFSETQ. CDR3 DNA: TGCGCCAGCAGCTTGGAGTCTAGCGGCTACAATGAGCAGTTCTTC. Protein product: CASSLESSGYNEQFF.

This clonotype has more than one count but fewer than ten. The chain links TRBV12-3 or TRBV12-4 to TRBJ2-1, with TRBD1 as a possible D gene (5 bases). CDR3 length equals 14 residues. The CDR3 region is CATQLGAIDNEQFF. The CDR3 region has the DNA TGTGCAACACAGCTAGGGGCCATTGACAATGAGCAGTTCTTC.

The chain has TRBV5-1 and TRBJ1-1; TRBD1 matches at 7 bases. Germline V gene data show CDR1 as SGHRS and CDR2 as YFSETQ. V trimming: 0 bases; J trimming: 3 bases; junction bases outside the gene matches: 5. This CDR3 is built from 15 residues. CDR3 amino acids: CASSLATGVDTEAFF. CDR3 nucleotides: TGCGCCAGCAGCTTGGCCACAGGGGTAGACACTGAAGCTTTCTTT.

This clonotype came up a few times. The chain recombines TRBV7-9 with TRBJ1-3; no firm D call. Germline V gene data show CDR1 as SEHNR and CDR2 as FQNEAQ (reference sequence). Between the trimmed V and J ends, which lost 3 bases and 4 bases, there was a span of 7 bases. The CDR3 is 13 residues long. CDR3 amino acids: CASSFFEGNTIYF. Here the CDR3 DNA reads TGTGCCAGCAGCTTCTTTGAGGGAAACACCATATATTTT.

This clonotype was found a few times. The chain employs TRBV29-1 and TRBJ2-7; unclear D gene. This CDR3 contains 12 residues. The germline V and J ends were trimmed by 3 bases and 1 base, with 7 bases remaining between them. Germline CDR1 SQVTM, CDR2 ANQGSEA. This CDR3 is CSVESNSYEQYF. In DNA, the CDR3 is TGCAGCGTTGAGAGCAATTCCTACGAGCAGTACTTC.

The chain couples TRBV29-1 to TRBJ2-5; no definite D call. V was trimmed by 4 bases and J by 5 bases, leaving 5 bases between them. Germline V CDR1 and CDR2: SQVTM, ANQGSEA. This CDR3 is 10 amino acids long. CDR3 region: CSVVRETQYF. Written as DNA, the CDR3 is TGCAGCGTTGTGAGGGAGACCCAGTACTTC.

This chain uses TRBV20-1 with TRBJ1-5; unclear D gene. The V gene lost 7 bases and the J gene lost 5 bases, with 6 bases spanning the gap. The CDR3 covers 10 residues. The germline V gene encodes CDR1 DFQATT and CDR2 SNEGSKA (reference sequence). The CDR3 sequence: CSVKYQPQHF. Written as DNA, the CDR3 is TGCAGTGTTAAGTATCAGCCCCAGCATTTT.

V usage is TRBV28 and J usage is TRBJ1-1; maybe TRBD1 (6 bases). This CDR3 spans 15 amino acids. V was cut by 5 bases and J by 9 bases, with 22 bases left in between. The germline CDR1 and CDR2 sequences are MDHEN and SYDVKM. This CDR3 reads CASSLPGTPLYQAFF. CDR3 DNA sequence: TGTGCCAGCAGTCTACCCGGGACACCGCTCTACCAAGCTTTCTTT.

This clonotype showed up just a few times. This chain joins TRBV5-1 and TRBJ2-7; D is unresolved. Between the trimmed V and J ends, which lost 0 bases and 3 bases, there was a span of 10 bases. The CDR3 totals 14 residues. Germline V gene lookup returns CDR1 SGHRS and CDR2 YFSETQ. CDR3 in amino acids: CASSLVGLNYEQYF. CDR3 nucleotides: TGCGCCAGCAGCTTGGTGGGCTTAAACTACGAGCAGTACTTC.

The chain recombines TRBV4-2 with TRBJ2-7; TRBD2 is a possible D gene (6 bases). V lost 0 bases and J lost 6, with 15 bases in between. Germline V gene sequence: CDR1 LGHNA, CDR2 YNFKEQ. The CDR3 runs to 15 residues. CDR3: CASSQDGGTTGEQYF. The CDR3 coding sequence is TGTGCCAGCAGCCAAGACGGGGGAACCACCGGCGAGCAGTACTTC.

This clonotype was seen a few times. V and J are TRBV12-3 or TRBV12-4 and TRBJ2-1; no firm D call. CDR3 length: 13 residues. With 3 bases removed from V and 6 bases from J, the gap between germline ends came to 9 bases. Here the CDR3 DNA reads TGTGCCAGCAGTTTCAACTCTCTCAATGAGCAGTTCTTC. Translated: CASSFNSLNEQFF.

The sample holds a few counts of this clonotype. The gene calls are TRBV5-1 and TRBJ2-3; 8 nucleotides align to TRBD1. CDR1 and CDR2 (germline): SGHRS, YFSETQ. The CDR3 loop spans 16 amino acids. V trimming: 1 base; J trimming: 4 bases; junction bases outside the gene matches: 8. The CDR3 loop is CASSLPGQGAADTQYF. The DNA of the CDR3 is TGCGCCAGCAGCTTGCCCGGTCAGGGGGCTGCAGATACGCAGTATTTT.

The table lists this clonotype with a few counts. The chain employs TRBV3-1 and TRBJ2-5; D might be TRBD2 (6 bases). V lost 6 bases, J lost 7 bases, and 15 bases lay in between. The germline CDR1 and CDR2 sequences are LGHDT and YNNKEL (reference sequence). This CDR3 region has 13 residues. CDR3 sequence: CASRFGSGGTQYF. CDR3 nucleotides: TGTGCCAGCAGATTCGGGTCCGGGGGGACCCAGTACTTC.

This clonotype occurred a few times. The CDR3 DNA reads TGCGCCAGCAGCCAAGATTTCACGGGGACCCAGTACTTC. Translated, it gives CASSQDFTGTQYF. The chain uses TRBV4-1 and TRBJ2-5; D gene uncertain. Germline CDR1 MGHRA, CDR2 YSYEKL. This CDR3 has 13 residues. The V end was cut by 0 bases, the J end by 7 bases, with 9 bases between.